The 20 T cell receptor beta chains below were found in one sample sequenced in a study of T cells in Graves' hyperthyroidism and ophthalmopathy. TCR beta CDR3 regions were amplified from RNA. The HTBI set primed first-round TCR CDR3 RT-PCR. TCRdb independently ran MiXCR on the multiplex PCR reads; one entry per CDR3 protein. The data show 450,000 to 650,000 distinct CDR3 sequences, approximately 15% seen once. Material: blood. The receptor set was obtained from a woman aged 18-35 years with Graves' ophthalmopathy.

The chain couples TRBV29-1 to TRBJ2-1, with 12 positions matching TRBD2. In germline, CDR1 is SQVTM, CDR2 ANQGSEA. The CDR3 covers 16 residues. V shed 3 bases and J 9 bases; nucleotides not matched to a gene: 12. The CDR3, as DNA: TGCAGCGTTGAGAGGACTAGCGGGGCTTATCCAATTGAGCAGTTCTTC. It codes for CSVERTSGAYPIEQFF.

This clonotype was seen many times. The CDR3 sequence is CASSQDLSGTGATNEKLFF. For the CDR3, the DNA is TGTGCCAGCAGCCAAGATTTAAGTGGGACAGGGGCAACTAATGAAAAACTGTTTTTT. This chain uses TRBV4-2 with TRBJ1-4; 10 bases are shared with TRBD1. Germline V gene lookup returns CDR1 LGHNA and CDR2 YNFKEQ. This CDR3 region has 19 residues. V was pared by 0 bases and J by 0 bases, with 7 bases of the junction left unmatched.

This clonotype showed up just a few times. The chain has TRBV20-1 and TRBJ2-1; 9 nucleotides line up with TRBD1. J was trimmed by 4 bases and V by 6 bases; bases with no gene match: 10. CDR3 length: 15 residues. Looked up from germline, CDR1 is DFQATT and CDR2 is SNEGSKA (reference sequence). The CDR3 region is CSAPRGGTGYNEQFF. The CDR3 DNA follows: TGCAGTGCCCCAAGGGGCGGGACAGGGTACAATGAGCAGTTCTTC.

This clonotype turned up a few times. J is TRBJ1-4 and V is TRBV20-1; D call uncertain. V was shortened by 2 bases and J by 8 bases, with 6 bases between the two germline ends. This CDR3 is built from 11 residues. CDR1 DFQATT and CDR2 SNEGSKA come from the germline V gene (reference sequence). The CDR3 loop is CSARMGEKLFF. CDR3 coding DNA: TGCAGTGCTAGAATGGGCGAAAAACTGTTTTTT.

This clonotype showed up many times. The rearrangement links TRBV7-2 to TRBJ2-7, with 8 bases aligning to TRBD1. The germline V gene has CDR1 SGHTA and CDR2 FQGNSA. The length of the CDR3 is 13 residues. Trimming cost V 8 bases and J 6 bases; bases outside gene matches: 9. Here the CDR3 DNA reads TGTGCCAGCGACCGACAGGGGAGAAGCGAGCAGTACTTC. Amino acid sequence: CASDRQGRSEQYF.

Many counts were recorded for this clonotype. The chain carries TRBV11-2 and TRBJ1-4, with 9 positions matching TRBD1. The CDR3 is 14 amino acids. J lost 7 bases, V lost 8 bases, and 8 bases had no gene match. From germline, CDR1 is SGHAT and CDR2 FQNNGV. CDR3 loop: CASGNRGRGEKLFF. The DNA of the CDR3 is TGTGCCAGCGGGAACAGGGGGCGCGGTGAAAAACTGTTTTTT. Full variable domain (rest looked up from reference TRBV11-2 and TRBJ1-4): EAGVAQSPRYKIIEKRQSVAFWCNPISGHATLYWYQQILGQGPKLLIQFQNNGVVDDSQLPKDRFSAERLKGVDSTLKIQPAKLEDSAVYLCASGNRGRGEKLFFGSGTQLSVL.

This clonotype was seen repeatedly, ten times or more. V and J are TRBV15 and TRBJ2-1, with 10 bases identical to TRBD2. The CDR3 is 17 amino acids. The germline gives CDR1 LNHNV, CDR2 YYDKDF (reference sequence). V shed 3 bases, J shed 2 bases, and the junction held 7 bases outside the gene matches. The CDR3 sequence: CATSSPIAGGPYNEQFF. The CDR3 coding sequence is TGTGCCACCAGCAGTCCCATAGCGGGAGGCCCCTACAATGAGCAGTTCTTC. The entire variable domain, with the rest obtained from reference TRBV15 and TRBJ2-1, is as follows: DAMVIQNPRYQVTQFGKPVTLSCSQTLNHNVMYWYQQKSSQAPKLLFHYYDKDFNNEADTPDNFQSRRPNTSFCFLDIRSPGLGDTAMYLCATSSPIAGGPYNEQFFGPGTRLTVL.

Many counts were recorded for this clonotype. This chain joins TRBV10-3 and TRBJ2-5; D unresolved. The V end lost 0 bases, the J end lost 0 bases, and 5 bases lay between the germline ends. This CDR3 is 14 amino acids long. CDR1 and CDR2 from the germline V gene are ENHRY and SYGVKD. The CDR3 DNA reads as TGTGCCATCAGTGAGTCTCCGGACCAAGAGACCCAGTACTTC. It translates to CAISESPDQETQYF.

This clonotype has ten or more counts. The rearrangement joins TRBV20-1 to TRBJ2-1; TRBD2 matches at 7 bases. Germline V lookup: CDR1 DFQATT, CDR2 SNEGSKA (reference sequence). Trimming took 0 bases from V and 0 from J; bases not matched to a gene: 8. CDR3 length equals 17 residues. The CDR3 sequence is CSARDQLASTSYNEQFF. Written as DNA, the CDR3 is TGCAGTGCTAGAGACCAACTAGCGTCTACCTCCTACAATGAGCAGTTCTTC.

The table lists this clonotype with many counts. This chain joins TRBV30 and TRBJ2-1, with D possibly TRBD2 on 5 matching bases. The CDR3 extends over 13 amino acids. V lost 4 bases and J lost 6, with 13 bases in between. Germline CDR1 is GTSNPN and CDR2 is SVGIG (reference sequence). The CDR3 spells CAWNAGVTNEQFF. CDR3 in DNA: TGTGCCTGGAACGCCGGGGTTACCAATGAGCAGTTCTTC.

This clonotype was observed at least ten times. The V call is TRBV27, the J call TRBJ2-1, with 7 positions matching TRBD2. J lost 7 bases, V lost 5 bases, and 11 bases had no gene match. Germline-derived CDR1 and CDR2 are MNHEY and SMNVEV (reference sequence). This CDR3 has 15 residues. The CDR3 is CASSTPWGGENEQFF. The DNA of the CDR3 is TGTGCCAGCAGTACCCCCTGGGGAGGGGAGAATGAGCAGTTCTTC.

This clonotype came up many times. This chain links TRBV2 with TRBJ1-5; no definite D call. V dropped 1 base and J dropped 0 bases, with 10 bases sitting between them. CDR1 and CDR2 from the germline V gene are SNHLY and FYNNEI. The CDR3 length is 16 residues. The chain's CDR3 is CASSEDSQTSNQPQHF. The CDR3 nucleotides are TGTGCCAGCAGTGAAGACTCACAGACTAGCAATCAGCCCCAGCATTTT.

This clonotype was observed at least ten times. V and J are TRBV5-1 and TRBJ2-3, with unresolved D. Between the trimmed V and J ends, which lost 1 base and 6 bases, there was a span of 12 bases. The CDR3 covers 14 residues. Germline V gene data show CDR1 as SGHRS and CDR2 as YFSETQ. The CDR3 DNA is TGCGCCAGCAGCTTGCGCACGGAAGGGGATACGCAGTATTTT. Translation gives CASSLRTEGDTQYF.

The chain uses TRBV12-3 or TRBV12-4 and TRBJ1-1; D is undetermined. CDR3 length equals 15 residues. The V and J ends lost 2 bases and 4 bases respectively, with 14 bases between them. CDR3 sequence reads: CASSLLFGGITEAFF. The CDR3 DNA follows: TGTGCCAGCAGTTTACTATTTGGAGGTATCACTGAAGCTTTCTTT.

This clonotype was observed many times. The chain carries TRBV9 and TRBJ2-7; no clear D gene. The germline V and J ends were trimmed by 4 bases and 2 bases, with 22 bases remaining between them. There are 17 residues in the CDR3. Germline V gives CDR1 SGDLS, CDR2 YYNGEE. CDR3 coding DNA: TGTGCCAGCAGCCATTCAATATCAGGAGACCGAACCTACGAGCAGTACTTC. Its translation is CASSHSISGDRTYEQYF.

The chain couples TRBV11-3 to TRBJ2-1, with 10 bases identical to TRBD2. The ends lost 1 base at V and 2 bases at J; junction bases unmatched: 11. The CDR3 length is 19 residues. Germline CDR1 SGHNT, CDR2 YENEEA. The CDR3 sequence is CASSLGPSAGGPTYNEQFF. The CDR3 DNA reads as TGTGCCAGCAGCTTAGGTCCCTCAGCGGGAGGGCCCACCTACAATGAGCAGTTCTTC.

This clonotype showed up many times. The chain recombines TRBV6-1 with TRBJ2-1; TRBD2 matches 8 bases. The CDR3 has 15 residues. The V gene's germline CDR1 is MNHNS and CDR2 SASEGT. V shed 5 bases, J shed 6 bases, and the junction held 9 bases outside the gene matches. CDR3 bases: TGTGCCAGCAGTCTCCGGGGGGGGAGGGGCAATGAGCAGTTCTTC. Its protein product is CASSLRGGRGNEQFF.

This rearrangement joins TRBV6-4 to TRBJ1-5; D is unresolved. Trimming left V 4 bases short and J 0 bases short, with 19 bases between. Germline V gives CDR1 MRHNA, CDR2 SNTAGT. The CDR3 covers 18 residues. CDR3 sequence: CASSVPSKDTNSNQPQHF. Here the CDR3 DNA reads TGTGCCAGCAGTGTGCCGAGTAAAGACACGAATAGCAATCAGCCCCAGCATTTT.

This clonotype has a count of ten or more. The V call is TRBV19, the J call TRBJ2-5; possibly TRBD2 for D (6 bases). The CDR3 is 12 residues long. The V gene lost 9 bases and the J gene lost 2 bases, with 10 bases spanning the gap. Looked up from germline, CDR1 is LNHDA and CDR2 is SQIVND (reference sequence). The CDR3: CASGREQETQYF. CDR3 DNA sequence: TGTGCCAGCGGACGGGAGCAAGAGACCCAGTACTTC.

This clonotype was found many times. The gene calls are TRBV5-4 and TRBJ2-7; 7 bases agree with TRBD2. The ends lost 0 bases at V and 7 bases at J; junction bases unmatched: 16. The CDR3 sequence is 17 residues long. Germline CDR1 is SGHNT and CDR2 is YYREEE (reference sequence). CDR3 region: CASSLVPRGGKAGEQYF. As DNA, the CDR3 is TGTGCCAGCAGCTTGGTCCCGCGGGGAGGGAAGGCGGGGGAGCAGTACTTC. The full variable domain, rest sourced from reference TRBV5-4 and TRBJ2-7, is ETGVTQSPTHLIKTRGQQVTLRCSSQSGHNTVSWYQQALGQGPQFIFQYYREEENGRGNFPPRFSGLQFPNYSSELNVNALELDDSALYLCASSLVPRGGKAGEQYFGPGTRLTVT.